One sample yielded the 25 T cell receptor beta chains listed below, sequenced in a study of blood T cell repertoires in COVID-19 (dated by TCRdb to 2018 to 2020). Preparation of the library involved the immunoSEQ multiplex PCR assay. TCRdb retrieved this table from immuneACCESS and kept in-frame rearrangements only. Not all clones are present; in checked studies, unresolved V genes account for under half, and no reason is known for the remainder. This sample has about 84,000 clones in its table, and roughly 96% of those were observed once. Approximately 4.3% of the sample goes to the ten largest clones. The source material was peripheral blood. The receptors here all came from a human donor with active COVID-19. The donor label of this sample is uncertain.

The rearrangement uses TRBV19 and TRBJ1-3, with no clear D. This CDR3 has 14 residues. Trimming cost V 7 bases and J 4 bases, with 14 bases left between them. The germline gives CDR1 LNHDA, CDR2 SQIVND (reference sequence). CDR3 coding DNA: TGTGCCAGTAATGGGAGAGAATTCGGAAACACCATATATTTT. This encodes CASNGREFGNTIYF.

This clone has only one observation. The rearrangement links TRBV3-1 (or the pseudogene TRBV3-2) to TRBJ2-2, with no clear D. Germline values: CDR1 LGHDT, CDR2 YNNKEL (reference sequence). Trimming left V 1 base short and J 5 bases short, with 5 bases between. This CDR3 contains 13 residues. In DNA, the CDR3 is TGTGCCAGCAGCCAAGTTCGGACCGGGGAGCTGTTTTTT. Translating it yields CASSQVRTGELFF.

This clone was detected only a few times. V and J are TRBV20-1 and TRBJ2-7; TRBD2 agrees at 7 bases. The germline gives CDR1 DFQATT, CDR2 SNEGSKA (reference sequence). Losses at the gene ends were 3 bases for V and 2 bases for J; bases not matched to a gene: 4. CDR3 length: 13 amino acids. The CDR3 reads CSASPSGTYEQYF. CDR3 nucleotide sequence: TGCAGTGCTAGTCCCAGCGGGACCTACGAGCAGTACTTC.

The rearrangement links TRBV7-9 to TRBJ2-7; 9 bases are a match to TRBD1. The CDR3 is made up of 16 amino acids. Germline V gene lookup returns CDR1 SEHNR and CDR2 FQNEAQ (reference sequence). J was trimmed by 3 bases and V by 5 bases; bases with no gene match: 11. CDR3 DNA sequence: TGTGCCAGCAGCGCTTCCTCGGGACAGGGAGTCTACGAGCAGTACTTC. Translated, it gives CASSASSGQGVYEQYF. The complete variable domain, with remaining parts taken from reference TRBV7-9 and TRBJ2-7, reads DTGVSQNPRHKITKRGQNVTFRCDPISEHNRLYWYRQTLGQGPEFLTYFQNEAQLEKSRLLSDRFSAERPKGSFSTLEIQRTEQGDSAMYLCASSASSGQGVYEQYFGPGTRLTVT.

The chain joins TRBV7-6 to TRBJ2-7; D perhaps matches TRBD2 (6 bases). V lost 5 bases and J 3 bases, leaving 17 bases between the germline ends. Germline values: CDR1 SGHVS, CDR2 FNYEAQ. The CDR3 spans 15 residues. CDR3 in DNA: TGTGCCAGCAGCCCTTCGCGGGGCCGGGGCTACGAGCAGTACTTC. The encoded protein is CASSPSRGRGYEQYF.

The rearrangement uses TRBV13 and TRBJ2-5; D not certain. From germline, CDR1 is PRHDT and CDR2 FYEKMQ (reference sequence). Between the trimmed V and J ends, which lost 3 bases and 5 bases, there was a span of 4 bases. The CDR3 consists of 11 residues. DNA for the CDR3: TGTGCCAGCAGCTTCGGGGAGACCCAGTACTTC. It encodes CASSFGETQYF.

The chain combines TRBV13 with TRBJ1-1, with TRBD1 identical over 10 bases. J lost 0 bases, V lost 5 bases, and 9 bases had no gene match. Germline V gene lookup returns CDR1 PRHDT and CDR2 FYEKMQ (reference sequence). This CDR3 comprises 17 residues. CDR3 coding DNA: TGTGCCAGCAGCCCGGTCCGGGACAGGGGAATGAACACTGAAGCTTTCTTT. This codes for CASSPVRDRGMNTEAFF.

This clone was recorded only once. The chain employs TRBV4-2 and TRBJ2-3, with 16 bases that match TRBD2. The CDR3 totals 19 residues. From germline, CDR1 is LGHNA and CDR2 YNFKEQ. With 0 bases clipped from V and 6 bases from J, the junction kept 9 bases outside the gene matches. The CDR3 nucleotides are TGTGCCAGCAGCCAAGAGCTTGGGACTAGCGGGGGGGCCCTCGATACGCAGTATTTT. Translated: CASSQELGTSGGALDTQYF.

The rearrangement uses TRBV5-6 and TRBJ1-1; TRBD1 matches at 8 bases. CDR1 is SGHDT, CDR2 YYEEEE, per germline. Trimming cost V 0 bases and J 6 bases; bases outside gene matches: 4. This CDR3 region has 14 residues. DNA for the CDR3: TGTGCCAGCAGCTTGGCGGGCAGGGGGCCTGAAGCTTTCTTT. It translates to CASSLAGRGPEAFF.

The chain joins TRBV11-3 to TRBJ2-2; D may be TRBD2 (5 bases). Germline V gene sequence: CDR1 SGHNT, CDR2 YENEEA. The CDR3 extends over 14 amino acids. V lost 0 bases, J lost 7 bases, and 9 bases lay in between. DNA for the CDR3: TGTGCCAGCAGCTTAGATGGAGGTGGCGGGGAGCTGTTTTTT. This codes for CASSLDGGGGELFF. Full variable domain (remainder filled in from reference TRBV11-3 and TRBJ2-2): EAGVVQSPRYKIIEKKQPVAFWCNPISGHNTLYWYLQNLGQGPELLIRYENEEAVDDSQLPKDRFSAERLKGVDSTLKIQPAELGDSAVYLCASSLDGGGGELFFGEGSRLTVL.

J is TRBJ2-7 and V is TRBV7-9, with TRBD1 matching 8 bases. Per germline, CDR1 SEHNR and CDR2 FQNEAQ (reference sequence). V dropped 1 base and J dropped 5; count of bases not matched to a gene: 10. This CDR3 is built from 16 residues. The CDR3 DNA follows: TGTGCCAGCAGCTTAGGCGCACGACAGGGGAAGGACGAGCAGTACTTC. It specifies CASSLGARQGKDEQYF.

This clone was picked up one time. The rearrangement joins TRBV7-8 to TRBJ1-2; maybe TRBD1 (5 bases). Trimming pared 2 bases from V and 0 bases from J, leaving 13 bases between. This CDR3 region has 16 residues. CDR1 is SGHVS and CDR2 is FQNEAQ in the germline V gene. The CDR3 DNA sequence: TGTGCCAGCAGCTTAAGTATTCAGGGAACTAACTATGGCTACACCTTC. Amino acid sequence: CASSLSIQGTNYGYTF. The whole variable domain, filled in from reference TRBV7-8 and TRBJ1-2, reads GAGVSQSPRYKVAKRGQDVALRCDPISGHVSLFWYQQALGQGPEFLTYFQNEAQLDKSGLPSDRFFAERPEGSVSTLKIQRTQQEDSAVYLCASSLSIQGTNYGYTFGSGTRLTVV.

V is TRBV28 and J is TRBJ2-4, with D perhaps matching TRBD2 (5 bases). The length of the CDR3 is 12 residues. Germline V gene lookup returns CDR1 MDHEN and CDR2 SYDVKM. Trimming removed 5 bases at V and 10 bases at J, with 12 bases between. The CDR3 coding sequence is TGTGCCAGCAGTCTTACTAGTGGTATTCAGTACTTC. It translates to CASSLTSGIQYF.

The rearrangement links TRBV20-1 to TRBJ1-4; D gene unclear. The CDR3 contains 16 residues. Per germline, CDR1 DFQATT and CDR2 SNEGSKA (reference sequence). Trimming stripped 3 bases from V and 0 bases from J, with 14 bases between. In DNA, the CDR3 is TGCAGTGCTAGTTGGCACCTAACAGCAACTAATGAAAAACTGTTTTTT. It specifies CSASWHLTATNEKLFF.

This clone was observed a handful of times. The chain uses TRBV7-9 and TRBJ2-7; 7 bases map to TRBD1. The germline V gene has CDR1 SEHNR and CDR2 FQNEAQ (reference sequence). Trimming removed 5 bases from V and 3 bases from J; junction bases left unmatched: 4. CDR3 size: 13 residues. The DNA of the CDR3 is TGTGCCAGCAGCCCGACAGGGAGCTACGAGCAGTACTTC. It encodes CASSPTGSYEQYF. Full variable domain (rest looked up from reference TRBV7-9 and TRBJ2-7): DTGVSQNPRHKITKRGQNVTFRCDPISEHNRLYWYRQTLGQGPEFLTYFQNEAQLEKSRLLSDRFSAERPKGSFSTLEIQRTEQGDSAMYLCASSPTGSYEQYFGPGTRLTVT.

This chain joins TRBV7-9 and TRBJ2-1, with 11 bases fitting TRBD1. Trimming took 2 bases from V and 0 from J; bases not matched to a gene: 3. The germline V gene encodes CDR1 SEHNR and CDR2 FQNEAQ (reference sequence). The CDR3 runs 17 residues. The CDR3 DNA reads as TGTGCCAGCAGCTTATCCGGGACAGGGGGCTCCTACAATGAGCAGTTCTTC. Translating gives CASSLSGTGGSYNEQFF.

The chain joins TRBV5-5 to TRBJ2-3; 13 positions agree with TRBD2. Losses at the gene ends were 4 bases for V and 6 bases for J; bases not matched to a gene: 8. Germline CDR1 and CDR2: SGHKS and YYEKEE (reference sequence). This CDR3 has 16 residues. The CDR3 region has the DNA TGTGCCAGCAGCCCTCGGACTAGCGGGAGTTGGGATACGCAGTATTTT. Encoded protein: CASSPRTSGSWDTQYF. Looking up the rest from reference TRBV5-5 and TRBJ2-3 gives the full variable domain: DAGVTQSPTHLIKTRGQQVTLRCSPISGHKSVSWYQQVLGQGPQFIFQYYEKEERGRGNFPDRFSARQFPNYSSELNVNALLLGDSALYLCASSPRTSGSWDTQYFGPGTRLTVL.

The V gene is TRBV18, the J gene TRBJ2-1, with 9 bases identical to TRBD2. The CDR3 runs 15 residues. The V and J ends lost 2 bases and 9 bases, in that order; junction bases with no gene match: 8. The germline CDR1 and CDR2 sequences are KGHSH and LQKENI. The CDR3 DNA reads TGTGCCAGCTCACCAGCTAGCGGGGTGTATAGTGAGCAGTTCTTC. Translating it yields CASSPASGVYSEQFF.

V usage is TRBV7-2 and J usage is TRBJ2-1; the match to TRBD2 covers 7 bases. V lost 5 bases, J lost 4 bases, and 8 bases stayed unmatched. The CDR3 is made up of 15 amino acids. The germline V gene has CDR1 SGHTA and CDR2 FQGNSA. CDR3 residues: CASSPSSGEYNEQFF. In DNA form, the CDR3 reads TGTGCCAGCAGCCCCTCAAGCGGGGAGTACAATGAGCAGTTCTTC.

The chain uses TRBV5-6 and TRBJ2-7; no firm D call. The V gene lost 4 bases and the J gene lost 2 bases, with 13 bases spanning the gap. Germline assignment: CDR1 SGHDT and CDR2 YYEEEE. This CDR3 contains 14 residues. CDR3 bases: TGTGCCAGCAGCCCTACAGCTGGAACCTACGAGCAGTACTTC. Amino acids: CASSPTAGTYEQYF.

A single count supports this clone. The rearrangement links TRBV24-1 to TRBJ2-3, with D possibly being TRBD1 (5 bases). The V gene's germline CDR1 is KGHDR and CDR2 SFDVKD. Deletions cut 1 base from V and 3 bases from J, with 16 bases between. The CDR3 is 17 amino acids. The chain's CDR3 is CATSDFNPGPGTDTQYF. In DNA form, the CDR3 reads TGTGCCACCAGTGATTTCAATCCGGGCCCAGGGACAGATACGCAGTATTTT.

The J gene is TRBJ2-1, the V gene TRBV15, with D possibly being TRBD2 (5 bases). This CDR3 is 17 amino acids long. Trimming cost V 0 bases and J 0 bases, with 12 bases left between them. CDR1 is LNHNV, CDR2 YYDKDF, per germline (reference sequence). Here the CDR3 reads CATSRDVAPSSYNEQFF. CDR3 nucleotides: TGTGCCACCAGCAGAGATGTAGCGCCTAGCTCCTACAATGAGCAGTTCTTC. Full variable domain (outside the CDR3, taken from reference TRBV15 and TRBJ2-1): DAMVIQNPRYQVTQFGKPVTLSCSQTLNHNVMYWYQQKSSQAPKLLFHYYDKDFNNEADTPDNFQSRRPNTSFCFLDIRSPGLGDTAMYLCATSRDVAPSSYNEQFFGPGTRLTVL.

The chain couples TRBV7-8 to TRBJ1-5; D is undetermined. The CDR3 has 14 residues. The V end lost 5 bases, the J end lost 0 bases, and 8 bases lay between the germline ends. Germline V lookup: CDR1 SGHVS, CDR2 FQNEAQ. The CDR3 is CASSRRDSNQPQHF. CDR3 coding DNA: TGTGCCAGCAGCCGGAGAGATAGCAATCAGCCCCAGCATTTT.

This chain links TRBV5-6 with TRBJ1-2; 9 bases line up with TRBD1. V lost 3 bases and J lost 1; bases outside the gene matches: 10. The CDR3 totals 17 residues. Germline V CDR1 and CDR2: SGHDT, YYEEEE. CDR3 nucleotide sequence: TGTGCCAGCAGCTCCCCCGGGACAGGGAGGATTAACTATGGCTACACCTTC. It specifies CASSSPGTGRINYGYTF.

This chain connects TRBV6-2 or TRBV6-3 to TRBJ1-2; D gene uncertain. CDR1 and CDR2 from the germline V gene are MNHEY and SVGEGT. Between the trimmed V and J ends, which lost 0 bases and 3 bases, there was a span of 11 bases. The CDR3 runs 15 residues. The CDR3 here is CASSYSRGGDYGYTF. CDR3 DNA sequence: TGTGCCAGCAGTTACTCCCGGGGAGGAGACTATGGCTACACCTTC.